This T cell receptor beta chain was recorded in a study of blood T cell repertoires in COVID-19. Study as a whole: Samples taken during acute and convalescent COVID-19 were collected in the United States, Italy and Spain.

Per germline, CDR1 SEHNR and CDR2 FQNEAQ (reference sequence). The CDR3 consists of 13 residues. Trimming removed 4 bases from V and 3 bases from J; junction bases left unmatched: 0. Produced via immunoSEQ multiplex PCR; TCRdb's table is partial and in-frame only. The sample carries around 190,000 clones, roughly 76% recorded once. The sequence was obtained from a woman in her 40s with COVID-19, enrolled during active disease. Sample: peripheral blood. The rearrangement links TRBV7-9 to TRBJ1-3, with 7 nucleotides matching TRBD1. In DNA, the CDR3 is TGTGCCAGCAGCTCAGGGGGTGGAAACACCATATATTTT. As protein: CASSSGGGNTIYF.